The 23 T cell receptor beta chains reported below all come from one sample, sequenced in a study of blood T cell repertoires in COVID-19. Here immunoSEQ multiplex PCR was the method, and the copy in TCRdb shows in-frame clones only, minus some. This repertoire shows about 350,000 clones, about 90% found once; its top ten account for more than 3%. The sequencing sample was made of peripheral blood. These receptors were obtained from a woman aged 18-29 years who had recovered from COVID-19.

The chain links TRBV13 to TRBJ1-1, with TRBD1 identical over 10 bases. V shed 5 bases, J shed 5 bases, and the junction held 8 bases outside the gene matches. CDR1 PRHDT and CDR2 FYEKMQ come from the germline V gene (reference sequence). This CDR3 contains 15 residues. CDR3 amino acids: CASSDRGQGWTEAFF. CDR3 nucleotide sequence: TGTGCCAGCAGCGATAGGGGACAGGGGTGGACTGAAGCTTTCTTT. Combining the CDR3 with reference TRBV13 and TRBJ1-1 gives the whole variable domain AAGVIQSPRHLIKEKRETATLKCYPIPRHDTVYWYQQGPGQDPQFLISFYEKMQSDKGSIPDRFSAQQFSDYHSELNMSSLELGDSALYFCASSDRGQGWTEAFFGQGTRLTVV.

The chain links TRBV5-4 to TRBJ1-4; D gene ambiguous. The V end was cut by 0 bases, the J end by 8 bases, with 14 bases between. The CDR3 is 15 residues long. Germline V lookup: CDR1 SGHNT, CDR2 YYREEE (reference sequence). CDR3 protein: CASSLGGSISEKLFF. For the CDR3, the DNA is TGTGCCAGCAGCTTGGGTGGCAGTATATCCGAAAAACTGTTTTTT.

The rearrangement joins TRBV6-1 to TRBJ2-3; 11 bases line up with TRBD2. The CDR3 loop spans 16 amino acids. CDR1 is MNHNS, CDR2 SASEGT, per germline. V shed 4 bases and J 6 bases; nucleotides not matched to a gene: 9. For the CDR3, the DNA is TGTGCCAGCAGTGCGAGCGAGACTAGCGGGACCGATACGCAGTATTTT. It yields the protein CASSASETSGTDTQYF.

The V gene is TRBV7-9, the J gene TRBJ1-2; D gene ambiguous. CDR1 and CDR2 from the germline V gene are SEHNR and FQNEAQ (reference sequence). This CDR3 spans 16 amino acids. Trimming left V 1 base short and J 3 bases short, with 15 bases between. The chain's CDR3 is CASSLVERESYYGYTF. The DNA of the CDR3 is TGTGCCAGCAGCTTAGTTGAGAGGGAATCTTACTATGGCTACACCTTC.

The table lists this clone with a count of one. The chain couples TRBV7-2 to TRBJ1-4; D might be TRBD1 (6 bases). The germline V gene encodes CDR1 SGHTA and CDR2 FQGNSA. V gave up 2 bases and J gave up 10 bases, with 11 bases separating them. There are 13 residues in the CDR3. This CDR3 reads CASSLTDSLKLFF. Here the CDR3 DNA reads TGTGCCAGCAGCTTAACGGACAGCCTAAAACTGTTTTTT.

In DNA form, the CDR3 reads TGCGCCAGCAGCCAAGGTCTACAGCCAATAAAACTGTTTTTT. This translates into CASSQGLQPIKLFF. The V call is TRBV4-3, the J call TRBJ1-4; D gene unclear. Germline-derived CDR1 and CDR2 are LGHNA and YSLEER. This CDR3 spans 14 amino acids. Trimming took off 1 base at V and 10 bases at J, with 13 bases between the two ends.

This clone appeared a few times. V is TRBV29-1 and J is TRBJ1-5, with TRBD1 identical over 7 bases. J was trimmed by 3 bases and V by 5 bases; bases with no gene match: 4. Germline assignment: CDR1 SQVTM and CDR2 ANQGSEA. This CDR3 is built from 13 residues. In nucleotides, the CDR3 is TGCAGCGTTCGGGGACAGTCCAATCAGCCCCAGCATTTT. It translates to CSVRGQSNQPQHF. Looking up the rest from reference TRBV29-1 and TRBJ1-5 gives the full variable domain: SAVISQKPSRDICQRGTSLTIQCQVDSQVTMMFWYRQQPGQSLTLIATANQGSEATYESGFVIDKFPISRPNLTFSTLTVSNMSPEDSSIYLCSVRGQSNQPQHFGDGTRLSIL.

The chain recombines TRBV10-3 with TRBJ2-1; 8 bases match TRBD2. The V and J ends lost 5 bases and 10 bases, in that order; junction bases with no gene match: 1. There are 11 residues in the CDR3. The germline CDR1 and CDR2 sequences are ENHRY and SYGVKD. CDR3 nucleotides: TGTGCCATCAGTTTAGCGGGGGAGCAGTTCTTC. Residues: CAISLAGEQFF.

This sequence joins TRBV11-3 and TRBJ2-1; D call uncertain. Germline values: CDR1 SGHNT, CDR2 YENEEA. There are 14 residues in the CDR3. Trimming left V 1 base short and J 8 bases short, with 12 bases between. CDR3 DNA: TGTGCCAGCAGCTTAGGTATTAGCTTCGATGAGCAGTTCTTC. Residues: CASSLGISFDEQFF.

The chain is built from TRBV5-6 and TRBJ2-5; 9 bases line up with TRBD2. The germline V gene has CDR1 SGHDT and CDR2 YYEEEE. After removal of 1 base from V and 3 bases from J, the junction contained 7 bases not matched to a gene. The CDR3 spans 16 residues. This CDR3 reads CASSLMTRGGKETQYF. The CDR3 DNA reads TGTGCCAGCAGCTTGATGACGCGGGGGGGAAAAGAGACCCAGTACTTC.

This chain joins TRBV14 and TRBJ2-3, with 12 bases that match TRBD2. Trimming took 4 bases from V and 3 from J; bases not matched to a gene: 8. Germline-derived CDR1 and CDR2 are SGHDN and FVKESK. CDR3 length: 17 amino acids. CDR3 sequence (DNA): TGTGCCAGCAGCCCATTTCTCGGGACTAGCGGGACAGATACGCAGTATTTT. Translation: CASSPFLGTSGTDTQYF.

The chain joins TRBV7-2 to TRBJ1-5; TRBD1 might be the D (6 bases). The germline V gene has CDR1 SGHTA and CDR2 FQGNSA. The CDR3 is 15 amino acids. V was pared by 0 bases and J by 6 bases, with 12 bases between. The CDR3 reads CASSLAGGQVQPQHF. In nucleotides, the CDR3 is TGTGCCAGCAGCTTAGCGGGGGGGCAGGTTCAGCCCCAGCATTTT.

The CDR3 reads CASSRQGIDSPLHF. CDR3 DNA sequence: TGTGCCAGCAGCCGACAGGGCATAGATTCACCCCTCCACTTT. The chain carries TRBV3-1 (or the pseudogene TRBV3-2) and TRBJ1-6, with 7 bases aligning to TRBD1. The CDR3 has 14 residues. Germline lookup yields CDR1 LGHDT and CDR2 YNNKEL (reference sequence). V shed 4 bases, J shed 8 bases, and the junction held 5 bases outside the gene matches.

This chain joins TRBV6-5 and TRBJ2-3; no clear D. Trimming removed 6 bases from V and 1 base from J, with 11 bases in between. CDR3 length: 14 amino acids. Germline V CDR1 and CDR2: MNHEY, SVGAGI. This chain's CDR3 is CASRSEYGTDTQYF. In nucleotides, the CDR3 is TGTGCCAGCAGGAGTGAATATGGCACAGATACGCAGTATTTT.

This chain uses TRBV5-1 with TRBJ2-5, with D tentatively TRBD1 (6 bases). The V and J ends lost 2 bases and 5 bases respectively, with 13 bases between them. The CDR3 loop spans 14 amino acids. Germline-derived CDR1 and CDR2 are SGHRS and YFSETQ. CDR3 nucleotide sequence: TGCGCCAGCAGCTTTATAGGACAGAAGGAGACCCAGTACTTC. As protein: CASSFIGQKETQYF.

CDR3 sequence: CASSQDRGLWQFF. As DNA, the CDR3 is TGCGCCAGCAGCCAAGACAGGGGGCTTTGGCAGTTCTTC. The chain joins TRBV4-1 to TRBJ2-1, with TRBD1 matching over 8 bases. The CDR3 totals 13 residues. CDR1 and CDR2 from the germline V gene are MGHRA and YSYEKL. V was clipped by 0 bases and J by 12 bases; unmatched bases: 4.

The chain recombines TRBV4-3 with TRBJ1-2, with 9 nucleotides matching TRBD1. Trimming cost V 8 bases and J 3 bases; bases outside gene matches: 7. There are 14 residues in the CDR3. The V gene's germline CDR1 is LGHNA and CDR2 YSLEER. CDR3 loop: CASGRTGDHYGYTF. CDR3 bases: TGCGCCAGCGGACGGACAGGGGATCACTATGGCTACACCTTC.

The chain links TRBV5-4 to TRBJ1-1; TRBD1 matches 7 bases. The V segment lost 5 bases and the J segment 6 bases; nucleotides outside the gene matches: 7. The CDR3 has 13 residues. CDR1 is SGHNT and CDR2 is YYREEE in the germline V gene (reference sequence). CDR3 nucleotides: TGTGCCAGCAGTTGGACTGGACAGGCTGAAGCTTTCTTT. Translated, it gives CASSWTGQAEAFF.

The chain is built from TRBV7-9 and TRBJ2-7, with TRBD1 as a possible D gene (6 bases). Germline assignment: CDR1 SEHNR and CDR2 FQNEAQ (reference sequence). This CDR3 contains 15 residues. V lost 6 bases to trimming and J lost 2 bases, with 17 bases between them. CDR3 bases: TGTGCCAGCAGTTTCAGACAGGAGAAGACCTACGAGCAGTACGTC. Translation gives CASSFRQEKTYEQYV.

The chain recombines TRBV5-6 with TRBJ2-7; 7 nucleotides align to TRBD2. Germline V gene data show CDR1 as SGHDT and CDR2 as YYEEEE. The CDR3 spans 17 residues. Germline trimming cut 2 bases from V and 0 bases from J; bases unmatched to any gene: 11. This CDR3 is CASSLSRLGGSSYEQYV. CDR3 nucleotide sequence: TGTGCCAGCAGCTTATCCCGGCTGGGCGGGAGCTCCTACGAGCAGTACGTC.

The V gene is TRBV19, the J gene TRBJ2-2; D might be TRBD2 (6 bases). Germline CDR1 reads LNHDA; CDR2 reads SQIVND (reference sequence). The V and J ends lost 4 bases and 4 bases respectively, with 16 bases between them. The length of the CDR3 is 16 residues. The CDR3 loop is CASSTNWGGGTGELFF. CDR3 nucleotides: TGTGCCAGTAGTACCAACTGGGGAGGAGGCACCGGGGAGCTGTTTTTT.

The V and J genes are TRBV6-2 or TRBV6-3 and TRBJ2-7; 8 bases are shared with TRBD1. CDR1 MNHEY and CDR2 SVGEGT come from the germline V gene. The J segment lost 5 bases and the V segment lost 4 bases, leaving 7 bases of the junction unmatched. The length of the CDR3 is 14 residues. The CDR3: CASSLQGEGNEQYV. The CDR3 bases are TGTGCCAGCAGTTTACAGGGGGAAGGGAACGAGCAGTACGTC.

The chain is built from TRBV24-1 and TRBJ2-3; 8 positions match TRBD1. Germline trimming cut 7 bases from V and 1 base from J; bases unmatched to any gene: 6. Germline CDR1 KGHDR, CDR2 SFDVKD. The CDR3 is 15 amino acids. CDR3 coding DNA: TGTGCCACCAGCCTAGACAGGGGAGGCACAGATACGCAGTATTTT. Translated, it gives CATSLDRGGTDTQYF.